The source of this T cell receptor beta chain is a study of blood T cell repertoires in COVID-19. Repertoires were generated with immunoSEQ multiplex PCR, while TCRdb's copy carries only in-frame clones and drops some. The sample lists around 450,000 clones; about 90% were seen once. The CDR3 length is 14 residues. Trimming removed 2 bases at V and 4 bases at J, with 11 bases between. Germline loops: CDR1 MNHEY, CDR2 SVGAGI. Resolution of symptoms, clearance, or two negative PCRs was present in recovered Cohort 3 donors. Sequenced sample: PBMCs or T cells enriched from blood (not recorded which). The chain uses TRBV6-5 and TRBJ1-2; D ambiguous. The sequence was collected from a man between 18 and 29 years old who had recovered from COVID-19. The CDR3 spells CASSYRGQSYGYTF. The CDR3 bases are TGTGCCAGCAGTTACCGCGGGCAGAGCTATGGCTACACCTTC.